This TCR beta chain was found in a study of shared clonotypes between healthy human individuals. Study-level information: In total, the donors were a couple of women and a few men aged 18 to 49.

The method was immunoSEQ multiplex PCR; TCRdb's version includes in-frame clones alone and lacks a portion of them. The sample has roughly 330,000 clones, 74% seen once. The CDR3 totals 12 residues. The V gene's germline CDR1 is SGHVS and CDR2 FQNEAQ. V lost 6 bases and J 3 bases, leaving 9 bases between the germline ends. The study, taken as a whole, reports: Generation probability values for non-shared clonotypes were lower than those for clonotypes shared by all four donors. Naive subsets, compared against memory subsets, generally had larger estimated richness values. With few donors, the genetic and exposure-history diversity represented was limited.

In the case of this clone: Its antigen is unidentified. The sample contains more than one DNA sequence encoding this CDR3.

The rearrangement joins TRBV7-8 to TRBJ2-7; D is ambiguous. The origin of this receptor is a young man in good health. The specimen sequenced was memory CD4+ T cells sorted from blood. The subset: CD45RA-negative fraction. The CDR3 DNA follows: TGTGCCAGCAGTACACAAGACTACGAGCAGTACTTC. Residues: CASSTQDYEQYF. Variable domain in full (rest from reference TRBV7-8 and TRBJ2-7): GAGVSQSPRYKVAKRGQDVALRCDPISGHVSLFWYQQALGQGPEFLTYFQNEAQLDKSGLPSDRFFAERPEGSVSTLKIQRTQQEDSAVYLCASSTQDYEQYFGPGTRLTVT.